Listed here are 14 T cell receptor beta chains from one sample, sequenced in a study of T cells in women clearing cervical HPV infection. The assay was immunoSEQ multiplex PCR, and TCRdb's table has in-frame clones only and misses some. In total, the table holds tens of thousands of clones. Sequences were obtained from blood buffy coat. The receptor source for this set is a woman aged 18 to 75 with a cervical HPV16 infection that either progressed to CIN3+ or cleared (not recorded which).

With respect to this clone: The observed sequence ends 3 residues before the CDR3 terminus, with the missing tail filled in from the germline J gene. The rearrangement joins TRBV7-9 to TRBJ1-1; TRBD1 is a possible D gene (5 bases). Germline V gene lookup returns CDR1 SEHNR and CDR2 FQNEAQ (reference sequence). CDR3 length: 15 residues. Incomplete CDR3 DNA: TGTGCCAGCAGCCCCCGGGACTCCGCCAAGGGTGAG. Translated: CASSPRDSAKGE. The CDR3 reads in full as CASSPRDSAKGEAFF.

In regard to this clone: Read coverage stops 3 residues before the CDR3 terminus; the germline J gene supplies the remainder. The rearrangement uses TRBV4-2 and TRBJ1-4; D might be TRBD1 (6 bases). This CDR3 has 18 amino acids. Trimming shortened V by 4 bases and J by 4 bases, and 22 bases separated the two germline ends. Germline V gene lookup returns CDR1 LGHNA and CDR2 YNFKEQ. CDR3 region: CASSPTTGLNEINEKLFF. Partial CDR3 DNA: TGTGCCAGCAGCCCGACTACAGGGTTAAACGAAATTAATGAAAAA.

On this clone: Read data end 3 residues before the CDR3 end; the end is taken from the germline J gene. V and J are TRBV7-2 and TRBJ2-7; D possibly corresponds to TRBD1 (6 bases). This CDR3 comprises 13 residues. Germline V CDR1 and CDR2: SGHTA, FQGNSA. V was cut by 5 bases and J by 4 bases, with 12 bases left in between. The part of the CDR3 DNA that was read is TGTGCCAGCAGCCGCAATACAGGGTACGAG. This codes for CASSRNTGYE. The whole CDR3 region reads CASSRNTGYEQYF. Filled out from reference TRBV7-2 and TRBJ2-7, the complete variable domain reads GAGVSQSPSNKVTEKGKDVELRCDPISGHTALYWYRQSLGQGLEFLIYFQGNSAPDKSGLPSDRFSAERTGGSVSTLTIQRTQQEDSAVYLCASSRNTGYEQYFGPGTRLTVT.

As to this clone: The read gets to within 3 residues of the CDR3 end, and the germline J gene fills in the rest. V is TRBV5-1 and J is TRBJ2-1, with 8 nucleotides matching TRBD2. With 4 bases clipped from V and 7 bases from J, the junction kept 13 bases outside the gene matches. This CDR3 spans 16 amino acids. CDR1 is SGHRS and CDR2 is YFSETQ in the germline V gene. Incomplete CDR3 DNA: TGCGCCAGCAGCCTCCCGTCGGCTAGCGGGTTGAATGAG. Protein: CASSLPSASGLNE. The whole CDR3 reads CASSLPSASGLNEQFF.

Comments on this clone: The CDR3 goes on 3 residues after the read ends, and that part is filled in from the germline J gene. The chain is built from TRBV30 and TRBJ1-3; D perhaps matches TRBD1 (6 bases). This CDR3 region has 16 residues. V lost 2 bases and J 0 bases, leaving 14 bases between the germline ends. Per germline, CDR1 GTSNPN and CDR2 SVGIG (reference sequence). CDR3 DNA, as far as it was read: TGTGCCTGGAGTCCCCTTGACAGGAACTCTGGAAACACC. Its translation is CAWSPLDRNSGNT. The whole CDR3 is CAWSPLDRNSGNTIYF. The variable domain in full, completed from reference TRBV30 and TRBJ1-3, reads SQTIHQWPATLVQPVGSPLSLECTVEGTSNPNLYWYRQAAGRGLQLLFYSVGIGQISSEVPQNLSASRPQDRQFILSSKKLLLSDSGFYLCAWSPLDRNSGNTIYFGEGSWLTVV.

For this clone: Coverage ceases 3 residues before the CDR3 finishes, and the germline J gene fills in the end. J is TRBJ2-3 and V is TRBV19, with D possibly being TRBD1 (6 bases). The CDR3 extends over 12 amino acids. Germline V gene sequence: CDR1 LNHDA, CDR2 SQIVND (reference sequence). CDR3 bases read: TGTGCCAGTAGATACCAGGGGCAGCCG. This translates into CASRYQGQP. The CDR3 in full is CASRYQGQPQYF. Using reference TRBV19 and TRBJ2-3 for the parts outside the CDR3, the full variable domain is DGGITQSPKYLFRKEGQNVTLSCEQNLNHDAMYWYRQDPGQGLRLIYYSQIVNDFQKGDIAEGYSVSREKKESFPLTVTSAQKNPTAFYLCASRYQGQPQYFGPGTRLTVL.

Turning to this clone: The CDR3 extends 3 residues past the end of the read, so its final part is completed from the germline J gene. V is TRBV2 and J is TRBJ2-3, with a tentative D call TRBD2 (7 bases). The CDR3 is 17 residues long. Trimming pared 6 bases from V and 5 bases from J, leaving 24 bases between. CDR1 is SNHLY, CDR2 FYNNEI, per germline. The sequenced CDR3 bases are TGTGCCAGCAGCCCCCCCCCTTGGGGGGGGGCGGGAGATACG. Its protein product is CASSPPPWGGAGDT. The entire CDR3 reads CASSPPPWGGAGDTQYF.

As regards this clone: A junction boundary mismatches the germline segment, possibly from a read error. The read gets to within 3 residues of the CDR3 end, and the germline J gene fills in the rest. V gene TRBV4-2 combines with J gene TRBJ2-3; D call uncertain. The CDR3 length is 16 residues. In germline, CDR1 is LGHNA, CDR2 YNFKEQ. The CDR3 region is CASSQGVAYSTDTQYF. The part of the CDR3 DNA that was read is TGCGCCAGCAGCCAAGGAGTGGCATACAGCACAGATACG.

Points on this clone: The read finishes 3 residues shy of the CDR3 end, and the germline J gene is used to complete it. V is TRBV5-4 and J is TRBJ2-2; D possibly corresponds to TRBD1 (6 bases). This CDR3 contains 16 residues. Germline V gene lookup returns CDR1 SGHNT and CDR2 YYREEE (reference sequence). V lost 3 bases and J 0 bases, leaving 12 bases between the germline ends. The CDR3 reads CASSYGTSANTGELFF. CDR3 DNA (partial): TGTGCCAGCAGCTACGGGACAAGCGCGAACACCGGGGAG.

Note on this clone: The read ends 3 residues before the CDR3 terminus; that terminus is restored from the germline J gene. This chain links TRBV7-2 with TRBJ2-7, with D possibly being TRBD1 (5 bases). V was cut by 5 bases and J by 4 bases, with 12 bases left in between. The CDR3 length is 13 residues. CDR1 SGHTA and CDR2 FQGNSA come from the germline V gene. The CDR3 region is CASSQGHIYEQYF. The sequenced CDR3 bases are TGTGCCAGCAGCCAAGGACATATATACGAG.

Of note for this clone: The read terminates 3 residues ahead of where the CDR3 ends, so the germline J gene completes it. The J gene is TRBJ1-5, the V gene TRBV19; no clear D gene. CDR1 is LNHDA and CDR2 is SQIVND in the germline V gene (reference sequence). Trimming took off 5 bases at V and 2 bases at J, with 16 bases between the two ends. The CDR3 is 16 residues long. The CDR3 protein is CASSSPFQGGNQPQHF. The sequenced part of the CDR3 DNA is TGTGCCAGTAGTTCCCCCTTCCAAGGTGGCAATCAGCCC. Full variable domain (remainder filled in from reference TRBV19 and TRBJ1-5): DGGITQSPKYLFRKEGQNVTLSCEQNLNHDAMYWYRQDPGQGLRLIYYSQIVNDFQKGDIAEGYSVSREKKESFPLTVTSAQKNPTAFYLCASSSPFQGGNQPQHFGDGTRLSIL.

Comment on this clone: From the germline J gene comes the end of the CDR3, since the read stops 3 residues before it. The chain combines TRBV16 with TRBJ2-1, with 7 positions matching TRBD2. CDR3 size: 14 residues. Germline V gives CDR1 KGHSY, CDR2 FQNENV. V lost 0 bases and J lost 6; bases outside the gene matches: 2. The CDR3 reads CASSQSTSSNEQFF. The CDR3 bases that were read are TGTGCCAGCAGCCAATCGACTAGCTCCAATGAG.

As concerns this clone: The read ends 3 residues early relative to the CDR3; the germline J gene fills the gap. This rearrangement joins TRBV19 to TRBJ2-2; 7 bases match TRBD2. Germline V gives CDR1 LNHDA, CDR2 SQIVND (reference sequence). This CDR3 has 15 residues. The CDR3 reads CASTTLPGTNEKLFF. The sequenced CDR3 bases are TGTGCCAGTACCACCCTCCCGGGGACTAATGAAAAG.

Concerning this clone: With the read ending 3 residues before the CDR3 end, the germline J gene is used to fill in that end. The chain is built from TRBV24-1 and TRBJ2-3; tentatively, D is TRBD2 (6 bases). The germline CDR1 and CDR2 sequences are KGHDR and SFDVKD. The CDR3 is made up of 13 amino acids. Trimming cost V 9 bases and J 5 bases, with 14 bases left between them. The CDR3 here is CATPLRGGDTQYF. CDR3 bases read: TGTGCCACCCCTCTAAGGGGAGGAGATACG.